This entry describes one T cell receptor (beta chain). Its target is unknown. The V segment lost 6 bases and the J segment 4 bases; nucleotides outside the gene matches: 5. This CDR3 is built from 14 residues. Germline CDR1 and CDR2: SGHTA and FQGNSA. CD4+CD45RO+CD25- cells were isolated as memory CD4+ T cells. Full-length variable regions came from constant-region reverse primers plus semi-nested Nested Universal Primer A PCR. TCRdb processed the 5' RACE reads anew with MiXCR; each CDR3 protein has one entry. The sample lists about 57,000 distinct CDR3 sequences, around 28% seen once, with roughly 3% in the top ten. General study points: Tumor Tregs overlapped most with tumor, then blood, naive CD4+ cells. In terms of TCR gene usage, tumor memory CD4+ T cells clustered together with blood and lymph node memory CD4+ cells, as well as with lymph node naive CD4+ cells.

Sequenced material: tumor-infiltrating memory CD4+ T cells sorted from the breast tumor. As for subset: memory CD4+ T cells, CD4+CD45RO+CD25-. The genes are TRBV7-2 and TRBJ1-1; 10 bases are shared with TRBD1. The sequence derives from a female donor with breast cancer. The CDR3 DNA reads TGTGCCAGCAGACTAGACAGGGGGCGCACTGAAGCTTTCTTT. Its translation is CASRLDRGRTEAFF. Looking up the rest from reference TRBV7-2 and TRBJ1-1 gives the full variable domain: GAGVSQSPSNKVTEKGKDVELRCDPISGHTALYWYRQSLGQGLEFLIYFQGNSAPDKSGLPSDRFSAERTGGSVSTLTIQRTQQEDSAVYLCASRLDRGRTEAFFGQGTRLTVV.